In this sample, the clone carrying this TCR beta chain turned up many times. Clinical histories supplied by participants themselves formed the basis of cohort assignment. This entry comes from a study of blood T cell repertoires in COVID-19. Method: immunoSEQ multiplex PCR; TCRdb's copy keeps in-frame clones and lacks some. The data show 150,000 to 200,000 clones, approximately 73% seen once. The V and J ends lost 3 bases and 4 bases, in that order; junction bases with no gene match: 3. The CDR3 covers 15 residues. Germline V CDR1 and CDR2: SGHNT, YYREEE (reference sequence). The receptor's source is a woman aged 45-65 years with acute COVID-19. This sequence joins TRBV5-4 and TRBJ1-6; 8 bases agree with TRBD1. What was sequenced was PBMCs or T cells enriched from blood (not recorded which). The CDR3 bases are TGTGCCAGCAGCTCCGACAGGGGATATAATTCACCCCTCCACTTT. Its translation: CASSSDRGYNSPLHF.